This T cell receptor (beta chain) derives from a study of shared clonotypes between healthy human individuals (dated by TCRdb to 2020 to 2022). Study-level background: Three men and a couple of women, aged 18 to 49 years, made up the cohort. For each donor, CD4 naive and CD4 memory were each given three plates, CD8 naive was given two plates, and CD8 memory was given one plate. The study deeply sequenced blood TCR repertoires of 5 or 6 healthy adults to estimate repertoire size and the extent of clonotype sharing between individuals. Different laboratories and diverse techniques were used to prepare libraries and sequence TCR repertoires, to increase sequencing depth and limit assay-specific biases. Per donor, leukapheresis produced somewhere between about 0.85 and 8.9 billion PBMCs.

V lost 0 bases and J lost 6 bases; the stretch between them is 13 bases long. CDR1 and CDR2 were assigned from the germline V gene (reference sequence) as SGHKS and YYEKEE. The cysteine opens and the phenylalanine closes a CDR3 of 14 amino acids. The only DNA kept is the CDR3, 42 bases in frame from the first base. The donors were healthy, HIV-negative adults with no recently reported acute infections or vaccinations. Every donor was a Caucasian adult living in Nashville, Tennessee, USA. CD4+ T cells were enriched by magnetic negative selection, after which naive cells were positively selected on CD45RA and the negative fraction was taken as the memory subset. Blood was obtained by leukapheresis, after which PBMCs were separated by Ficoll-Histopaque density gradient centrifugation and cryopreserved in liquid nitrogen vapor phase. Purity and quantity of every magnetically sorted T cell population were checked by analytical flow cytometry. Genomic DNA was isolated from every sorted fraction and measured by UV absorbance on a Nanodrop 2000c.

Results and caveats for the whole study, not just this receptor: Larger estimated clonotype richness was generally found for naive subsets than for memory subsets. Compared with non-shared clonotypes, clonotypes shared by all four sorted-subset donors had higher generation probabilities. Across a handful of donors, roughly 5.4% of naive CD4, 3% to 4% of naive CD8, approximately 2.5% of memory CD4, and 0.4% to 0.45% of memory CD8 clonotypes were shared. Sampling was restricted to blood, and TCR repertoires in tissues likely differ from the TCR repertoires found in blood. Because the study included only a small number of donors, the genetic and exposure-history diversity represented was limited. Pairwise subsampling led to the expectation that sequencing depth would affect the degree of clonotype sharing among donors. Rarefaction of sorted-subset datasets indicated incomplete sequencing despite the large sequencing depth.

Concerning this clone: What this receptor recognizes is not known. No base-level quality is on record; no much larger clone is a single base apart.

TCR CDR3 regions were amplified from genomic DNA by multiplex PCR using the deep immunoSEQ assay. For each cell subset, the extracted genomic DNA was distributed evenly across all wells of several immunoSEQ 96-well plates, and each plate served as one replicate. For sorted subsets, approximately 200 ng of genomic DNA, equivalent to 30,000 or so T cell genomes, went into each replicate PCR. Purified libraries were quantified with a Qubit 3.0 fluorometer, sized on a Bioanalyzer 2100, and re-quantified with the KAPA Library Quantification kit. Each immunoSEQ 96-well plate was sequenced on its own single-read 150-cycle Illumina NextSeq 550 flow cell. The authors' pipeline ran thus. Because the immunoSEQ output held only junctional sequences and lacked quality scores, the filtering could not match the filtering applied to full-length reads. Sequences were annotated with PyIR, a Python wrapper for IgBLAST v1.9, and V/J genes and CDR3 were assigned using IMGT germline references. Reads with weak V/J assignments (E-value above 1e-6), missing CDR3, stop codons, out-of-frame junctions, or ambiguous translated residues were removed. A V3J clonotype was defined by an identical inferred V gene, J gene, and CDR3 amino acid sequence. Percentage overlap between repertoires was calculated by dividing the number of shared unique clonotypes by the size of the smaller repertoire. Three approaches were used to assess repertoire richness: RTK rarefaction, the Chao1 estimator, and Recon v2.1 estimates of unobserved clonotypes. Generation probabilities for all TCRbeta clonotypes obtained by the gDNA method from several donors were computed using OLGA. As stored in TCRdb, this immuneACCESS dataset retains in-frame rearrangements with V and J assigned. A fraction of the clones does not appear; measured against another copy, unresolved V genes explain less than half of the discrepancy, and the remainder lacks a known reason. That table furnishes V, J and clone size, whereas the DNA furnished D and trimming. Counted in this sample were 1,400,000 or so clones; 98% of them appeared once. Jointly, the top ten make up approximately 0.4% of the sample.

Source material: naive CD4+ T cells sorted from blood. Reading the label with the study, this specimen's cell subset or site is: CD45RA+ positively selected. This chain joins TRBV5-5 to TRBJ2-7; no confident D gene assignment can be made. The TCR sequence derives from a man aged 25 to 40 in good health. The DNA sequence reads TGTGCCAGCAGCTTGGCCAGGCCCCCCGGCGAGCAGTACTTC. This codes for CASSLARPPGEQYF.